This record covers a single T cell receptor beta chain. This specimen comes from a study of control samples from healthy donors and cancer patients. CDR1 LNHDA and CDR2 SQIVND come from the germline V gene (reference sequence). CDR3 length equals 13 residues. Germline trimming cut 6 bases from V and 7 bases from J; bases unmatched to any gene: 9. Sequenced by immunoSEQ multiplex PCR; TCRdb stores in-frame clones only, minus some. The sample has approximately 220,000 clones, around 94% seen once. This receptor was identified in a man over 45 in good health. This chain joins TRBV19 and TRBJ2-7; the match to TRBD1 covers 7 bases. Sample: blood. The DNA for the CDR3 is TGTGCCAGTAGACCTCAGGGGGTCGGGGAGCAGTACTTC. Translation gives CASRPQGVGEQYF.